Below are 4 T cell receptor beta chains sequenced from a single sample in a study of OX40 agonist ivuxolimab in advanced cancers. Using immunoSEQ multiplex PCR, the repertoire was profiled, and TCRdb retains in-frame clones only, with some absent. The sample holds some 25,000 clones, approximately 75% seen once. The sample consisted of CD4+ or CD8+ T cells sorted from blood, taken in a trial of the OX40 agonist ivuxolimab. The receptors originated from an adult with an advanced solid tumor such as melanoma, head and neck, liver or kidney cancer.

The chain couples TRBV27 to TRBJ2-5; TRBD1 might be the D (8 bases). Looked up from germline, CDR1 is MNHEY and CDR2 is SMNVEV (reference sequence). CDR3 length: 14 residues. The V end lost 5 bases, the J end lost 3 bases, and 13 bases lay between the germline ends. The CDR3 DNA reads TGTGCCAGCAGTCCACAGGGGGGGGAAGAGACCCAGTACTTC. This gives the protein CASSPQGGEETQYF.

This clone was picked up a small number of times. The chain joins TRBV14 to TRBJ1-4; 9 nucleotides align to TRBD1. CDR3 length: 15 residues. The germline gives CDR1 SGHDN, CDR2 FVKESK. Trimming took 4 bases from V and 5 from J; bases not matched to a gene: 5. In nucleotides, the CDR3 is TGTGCCAGCAGCCTGTACAGGGGGCGGAATGAAAAACTGTTTTTT. This gives the protein CASSLYRGRNEKLFF.

J is TRBJ2-3 and V is TRBV28; 13 positions agree with TRBD2. Losses at the gene ends were 5 bases for V and 2 bases for J; bases not matched to a gene: 4. This CDR3 region has 16 residues. CDR1 is MDHEN, CDR2 SYDVKM, per germline. The CDR3 DNA sequence: TGTGCCAGCAGTGCAACTAGCGGGGGGGTCACAGATACGCAGTATTTT. This encodes CASSATSGGVTDTQYF.

The chain combines TRBV5-1 with TRBJ2-7; TRBD2 might be the D (7 bases). The length of the CDR3 is 14 residues. CDR1 SGHRS and CDR2 YFSETQ come from the germline V gene. V lost 0 bases, J lost 4 bases, and 11 bases lay in between. DNA of the CDR3: TGCGCCAGCAGCTTGGAGGGGGGACTATACGAGCAGTACTTC. Its protein product is CASSLEGGLYEQYF.